What follows are 13 T cell receptor beta chains derived from one specimen sequenced in a study of identical twins. Via MiXCR, TCRdb re-called the 5' RACE reads, giving one row per CDR3 protein. The sample yields 500,000 to 550,000 distinct CDR3 sequences, under 25% seen once. The same specimen was also included in a second study, on T cells expressing NK-cell markers.

Sequencing used CD4+ T cells sorted from blood. The receptors stem from a woman aged 18-29 years in good health.

The V call is TRBV5-1, the J call TRBJ2-4; D gene uncertain. V dropped 3 bases and J dropped 6 bases, with 10 bases sitting between them. The CDR3 spans 13 residues. Germline V gene data show CDR1 as SGHRS and CDR2 as YFSETQ. The CDR3 nucleotides are TGCGCCAGCAGCTCGGGTCCATTAAACATTCAGTACTTC. Amino acids: CASSSGPLNIQYF.

The J gene is TRBJ2-1, the V gene TRBV10-3; D remains unclear. There are 11 residues in the CDR3. The ends were cut back, 2 bases at V and 10 bases at J, with 6 bases in the middle. Per the germline V gene, CDR1 is ENHRY and CDR2 is SYGVKD. The CDR3 spells CAISEGEEQFF. The CDR3 nucleotides read TGTGCCATCAGTGAGGGTGAAGAGCAGTTCTTC.

The chain employs TRBV7-8 and TRBJ1-1, with D perhaps matching TRBD1 (6 bases). The V gene's germline CDR1 is SGHVS and CDR2 FQNEAQ. The ends were cut back, 1 base at V and 5 bases at J, with 14 bases in the middle. CDR3 length: 15 amino acids. CDR3 sequence (DNA): TGTGCCAGCAGCTTAGGGGACACCGGGGGAACTGAAGCTTTCTTT. Protein sequence: CASSLGDTGGTEAFF.

This clonotype was picked up a small number of times. The V and J genes are TRBV4-3 and TRBJ1-2; TRBD1 is a possible D gene (5 bases). CDR1 is LGHNA and CDR2 is YSLEER in the germline V gene. V shed 5 bases and J shed 5 bases, with 18 bases lying between them. This CDR3 spans 15 amino acids. The CDR3 bases are TGCGCCAGCAGCGGGTCCGCCGCCAGGGCGTATGGCTACACCTTC. Encoded protein: CASSGSAARAYGYTF.

The CDR3 DNA sequence: TGTGCCAGCAGCCTATACCAGGGGCGAGATCAGCCCCAGCATTTT. Its translation is CASSLYQGRDQPQHF. J is TRBJ1-5 and V is TRBV7-2; a weak D match, TRBD1 (6 bases). CDR3 size: 15 residues. Germline values: CDR1 SGHTA, CDR2 FQGNSA. Trimming shortened V by 5 bases and J by 5 bases, and 16 bases separated the two germline ends.

The chain recombines TRBV12-5 with TRBJ2-7; 8 bases are a match to TRBD1. The J segment lost 6 bases and the V segment lost 4 bases, leaving 8 bases of the junction unmatched. The germline CDR1 and CDR2 sequences are LGHNT and FRNRAP. This CDR3 is 14 amino acids long. CDR3 bases: TGTGCTAGTGGTTACGGGGACAGGAACGGCGAGCAGTACTTC. As protein: CASGYGDRNGEQYF.

This clonotype was detected ten times or more. The rearrangement links TRBV7-9 to TRBJ1-5; D not resolved. The ends were cut back, 7 bases at V and 8 bases at J, with 12 bases in the middle. The CDR3 covers 12 residues. Germline V CDR1 and CDR2: SEHNR, FQNEAQ (reference sequence). CDR3 in amino acids: CASNRRDEPQHF. CDR3 sequence (DNA): TGTGCCAGCAATAGAAGGGATGAGCCCCAGCATTTT.

The chain carries TRBV2 and TRBJ1-2; D ambiguous. Per germline, CDR1 SNHLY and CDR2 FYNNEI. Trimming shortened V by 3 bases and J by 1 base, and 3 bases separated the two germline ends. The CDR3 has 12 amino acids. CDR3 DNA: TGTGCCAGCAGTGATGATAACTATGGCTACACCTTC. It is translated as CASSDDNYGYTF.

This clonotype was observed once. The rearrangement links TRBV11-1 to TRBJ2-3; D is ambiguous. This CDR3 has 15 amino acids. Deletions cut 3 bases from V and 1 base from J, with 11 bases between. Germline loops: CDR1 SGHAT, CDR2 FQDESV (reference sequence). CDR3 sequence (DNA): TGTGCCAGCAGCTTTGTGTCAGGAGGCACAGATACGCAGTATTTT. It codes for CASSFVSGGTDTQYF.

This clonotype has at least ten counts. The chain combines TRBV10-3 with TRBJ1-2; the match to TRBD1 covers 7 bases. CDR3 size: 12 residues. The germline V gene encodes CDR1 ENHRY and CDR2 SYGVKD. The V gene end was trimmed by 10 bases and the J gene end by 4 bases; junction bases not matched to a gene: 6. The chain's CDR3 is CATRTGTYGYTF. The CDR3 DNA reads TGTGCCACTAGGACAGGAACCTATGGCTACACCTTC.

The CDR3 is CASSAGWGFNTEAFF. The CDR3 nucleotides are TGTGCCAGCAGCGCTGGGTGGGGTTTTAACACTGAAGCTTTCTTT. The gene calls are TRBV7-8 and TRBJ1-1; D uncertain. This CDR3 region has 15 residues. Germline CDR1 and CDR2: SGHVS and FQNEAQ. V gave up 5 bases and J gave up 2 bases, with 15 bases separating them.

This clonotype was counted a few times. This chain links TRBV9 with TRBJ2-3, with D perhaps TRBD1 (6 bases). V shed 3 bases and J shed 5 bases, with 13 bases lying between them. The CDR3 is 14 amino acids. Germline V gene data show CDR1 as SGDLS and CDR2 as YYNGEE. CDR3 region: CASSASSRGDTQYF. The CDR3 DNA sequence: TGTGCCAGCAGCGCCTCTTCCAGGGGAGATACGCAGTATTTT.

The gene calls are TRBV10-3 and TRBJ2-7; 10 bases fit TRBD2. Per germline, CDR1 ENHRY and CDR2 SYGVKD. This CDR3 spans 14 amino acids. With V trimmed by 7 bases and J by 5 bases, 8 bases remained unmatched. The CDR3 reads CAIMGLAGANEQYF. The CDR3 nucleotides read TGTGCCATCATGGGGCTAGCGGGAGCAAACGAGCAGTACTTC.